This record concerns one T cell receptor (beta chain) sequence. Use of 60 Vbeta and 13 Jbeta primers characterized the PCR. Some clones are missing from TCRdb's copy, which holds only in-frame ones; the method was immunoSEQ multiplex PCR. The data contain more than 100,000 clones, about 80% of them seen just once; the ten biggest clones take up around 9.5%. This sample is drawn from a study of cytomegalovirus exposure and HLA in healthy donors. Germline CDR1 reads MGHRA; CDR2 reads YSYEKL. V lost 1 base, J lost 6 bases, and 12 bases lay in between. The CDR3 is 15 residues long. V is TRBV4-1 and J is TRBJ1-4, with D possibly being TRBD1 (6 bases). The sample comprised PBMCs. The source of this sequence is a female donor in good health and CMV-seropositive. Written as DNA, the CDR3 is TGCGCCAGCAGCCAAGCAACAGGGCGTGATGAAAAACTGTTTTTT. As protein: CASSQATGRDEKLFF.